This is a list of T cell receptor beta chains from one sample in a study of post-analysis software for immune sequencing data. From the PCR reads, TCRdb called clonotypes with MiXCR, one entry per CDR3 protein. The sample records roughly 800,000 distinct CDR3 sequences, roughly 50% being singletons. Specimen: blood. The source of these receptors is a girl aged 10 to 17 with multiple sclerosis. Both conserved end residues are part of each CDR3. Each record gives: D gene, J gene, V gene, clone size, CDR3 protein, CDR3 DNA. D genes are given only for firm matches. A row's size may be missing; if present it is once, few, many or a size class.

>TRBD1|TRBJ2-7|TRBV7-2|few
CASSFLAPGGTGLGEQYF
TGTGCCAGCAGCTTTTTAGCCCCCGGAGGGACAGGGTTGGGCGAGCAGTACTTC
>TRBD2|TRBJ2-1|TRBV20-1|.
CSASGVAGGWDNEQFF
TGTAGTGCTAGTGGGGTAGCGGGAGGATGGGACAATGAGCAGTTCTTC
>TRBD1|TRBJ2-7|TRBV20-1|few
CSARGRGQGATYEQYF
TGCAGTGCTAGAGGCCGGGGACAGGGGGCAACCTACGAGCAGTACTTC
>.|TRBJ2-3|TRBV7-8|.
CASSLDYPTDTQYF
TGTGCCAGCAGCTTAGATTACCCCACAGATACGCAGTATTTT
>TRBD2|TRBJ2-7|TRBV29-1|few
CSVEAGREAGYEQYF
TGCAGCGTTGAGGCCGGGCGGGAGGCCGGGTACGAGCAGTACTTC
>.|TRBJ2-3|TRBV20-1|.
CSARDGEFTDTQYF
TGCAGTGCTAGAGATGGGGAATTCACAGATACGCAGTATTTT
>TRBD1|TRBJ2-7|TRBV20-1|few
CSVSGTGSIYEQYF
TGCAGTGTATCCGGGACAGGCTCGATCTACGAGCAGTACTTC
>.|TRBJ1-1|TRBV7-8|.
CASSLTKAGAFF
TGTGCCAGCAGCCTCACCAAGGCGGGAGCTTTCTTT
>.|TRBJ2-1|TRBV4-2|.
CASSQVRSGRNYNEQFF
TGTGCCAGCAGCCAAGTTCGGAGCGGTCGGAACTACAATGAGCAGTTCTTC
>.|TRBJ1-2|TRBV5-1|.
CASSPGGGEDYGYTF
TGCGCCAGCAGCCCGGGTGGGGGAGAGGACTATGGCTACACCTTC
>.|TRBJ2-4|TRBV12-3/TRBV12-4|few
CASASGLAKNIQYF
TGTGCCAGCGCGAGTGGATTAGCCAAAAACATTCAGTACTTC
>.|TRBJ2-1|TRBV29-1|.
CSVAGVAPVYNEQFF
TGCAGCGTTGCCGGGGTAGCCCCAGTGTACAATGAGCAGTTCTTC
>TRBD2|TRBJ2-1|TRBV29-1|few
CSVKRLAGYNEQFF
TGCAGCGTTAAACGACTAGCGGGGTACAATGAGCAGTTCTTC
>.|TRBJ2-1|TRBV6-1|.
CASTTDYSYNEQFF
TGTGCCAGCACGACGGATTACTCCTACAATGAGCAGTTCTTC
>.|TRBJ1-4|TRBV4-3|.
CANSPPGLLAEKLFF
TGCGCCAACAGCCCCCCGGGTCTTCTGGCCGAAAAACTGTTTTTT
>TRBD1|TRBJ2-5|TRBV4-2|few
CASSLFDRAQETQYF
TGTGCCAGCAGCCTTTTCGACAGGGCCCAAGAGACCCAGTACTTC
>.|TRBJ1-2|TRBV7-8|.
CASSPRGAHSNYGYTF
TGTGCCAGCAGCCCGAGGGGGGCGCATAGTAACTATGGCTACACCTTC
>TRBD2|TRBJ2-4|TRBV3-1|.
CASSQGVGSGRAGAKNIQYF
TGTGCCAGCAGCCAAGGGGTAGGTAGCGGGAGGGCCGGAGCCAAAAACATTCAGTACTTC
>TRBD1|TRBJ1-2|TRBV7-9|few
CASSPWTGDYGYTF
TGTGCCAGCAGCCCTTGGACAGGGGACTATGGCTACACCTTC
>.|TRBJ2-1|TRBV5-6|.
CASSFGTAGNEQFF
TGTGCCAGCAGCTTCGGGACAGCGGGGAATGAGCAGTTCTTC
>.|TRBJ1-2|TRBV6-5|.
CASSYSRTDWSYTF
TGTGCCAGCAGTTACTCGAGAACAGACTGGAGCTACACCTTC
>TRBD1|TRBJ1-2|TRBV7-2|few
CASRDRALQYGYTF
TGTGCCAGCAGGGACAGGGCTTTGCAGTATGGCTACACCTTC
>.|TRBJ2-4|TRBV20-1|.
CSANPSPGGRAGLLNIQYF
TGCAGTGCTAACCCTTCTCCCGGGGGCAGGGCCGGTCTCCTAAACATTCAGTACTTC
>.|TRBJ2-7|TRBV5-1|few
CASRRDLGEQYF
TGCGCCAGCAGGAGGGACTTGGGCGAGCAGTACTTC
>TRBD2|TRBJ2-5|TRBV20-1|few
CSANRVAGAETQYF
TGCAGTGCGAACAGAGTAGCGGGAGCGGAGACCCAGTACTTC
>.|TRBJ2-1|TRBV7-3|.
CASSPKGDSYNEQFF
TGTGCCAGCAGCCCGAAAGGGGACTCCTACAATGAGCAGTTCTTC
>.|TRBJ2-1|TRBV7-9|few
CASRFVGRGPGSSYNEQFF
TGTGCCAGCAGATTCGTGGGACGAGGACCGGGGAGCTCCTACAATGAGCAGTTCTTC
>.|TRBJ2-7|TRBV18|.
CASSPTRDGCYEQYF
TGTGCCAGCTCACCAACCAGGGACGGCTGCTACGAGCAGTACTTC
>TRBD1|TRBJ2-7|TRBV27|.
CASSFEGGAYEQYF
TGTGCCAGCAGTTTTGAAGGGGGCGCCTACGAGCAGTACTTC
>TRBD2|TRBJ2-7|TRBV5-1|.
CASSVGLAGEGYEQYF
TGCGCCAGCAGCGTTGGACTAGCGGGAGAGGGCTACGAGCAGTACTTC
>.|TRBJ1-2|TRBV12-2|.
CASRLQSGQGESYGYTF
TGTGCAAGTCGCTTACAATCGGGACAGGGTGAGAGCTATGGCTACACCTTC
>TRBD2|TRBJ2-1|TRBV20-1|few
CKAPRNGGGPVSPSHNEQFF
TGCAAAGCCCCAAGGAATGGGGGAGGGCCGGTTTCCCCTAGTCACAATGAGCAGTTCTTC
>TRBD2|TRBJ2-5|TRBV20-1|few
CSARDRERAPGGETQYF
TGCAGTGCTAGAGATCGAGAGCGGGCCCCGGGGGGAGAGACCCAGTACTTC
>TRBD1|TRBJ2-1|TRBV7-3|few
CASSFTGTGSGNEQFF
TGTGCCAGCAGCTTCACCGGGACAGGGAGTGGTAATGAGCAGTTCTTC
>.|TRBJ2-3|TRBV10-1|few
CASSESRATDTQYF
TGCGCCAGCAGTGAGTCCAGGGCGACAGATACGCAGTATTTT
>.|TRBJ2-2|TRBV12-3/TRBV12-4|.
CASSLVETRAGELFF
TGTGCCAGCAGTTTAGTAGAGACTAGGGCCGGGGAGCTGTTTTTT
>TRBD1|TRBJ2-5|TRBV29-1|.
CSGGRVGQGETQYF
TGCAGCGGAGGGAGGGTCGGACAGGGGGAGACCCAGTACTTC
>.|TRBJ2-7|TRBV7-2|.
CASSTRTRYYEQYF
TGTGCCAGCAGCACCCGGACCCGATATTACGAGCAGTACTTC
>TRBD2|TRBJ2-7|TRBV7-8|.
CASSLVGTNLYEQYF
TGTGCCAGCAGCTTAGTGGGGACTAATCTCTACGAGCAGTACTTC
>.|TRBJ1-2|TRBV4-1|few
CASSQALRPYWGYTF
TGCGCCAGCAGCCAAGCTCTTCGGCCCTATTGGGGCTACACCTTC
>.|TRBJ2-7|TRBV7-2|.
CASSPQTGATDEQYF
TGTGCCAGCAGCCCCCAGACTGGGGCAACGGACGAGCAGTACTTC
>TRBD1|TRBJ2-7|TRBV29-1|few
CSVERANGTAYEQYF
TGCAGCGTTGAGCGGGCCAACGGGACAGCCTACGAGCAGTACTTC
>TRBD2|TRBJ2-5|TRBV7-2|.
CASSPSRAGDQETQYF
TGTGCCAGCAGCCCCTCTCGGGCGGGAGACCAAGAGACCCAGTACTTC
>.|TRBJ1-2|TRBV5-1|.
CASSSDSLNYGYTF
TGCGCCAGCAGCTCGGACAGCCTAAACTATGGCTACACCTTC
>.|TRBJ1-5|TRBV3-1|.
CASSPGVGNQPQHF
TGTGCCAGCAGCCCCGGGGTCGGCAATCAGCCCCAGCATTTT
>TRBD2|TRBJ2-5|TRBV7-2|.
CASSSYPSFPGGSLETQYF
TGTGCCAGCAGCTCTTACCCATCATTCCCTGGCGGGAGCTTAGAGACCCAGTACTTC
>.|TRBJ1-5|TRBV15|.
CATSRDILGIGSGNQPQHF
TGTGCCACCAGCAGAGATATTTTAGGGATAGGGTCAGGCAATCAGCCCCAGCATTTT
>.|TRBJ2-7|TRBV12-3/TRBV12-4|.
CASSFGLLSEGEQYF
TGTGCCAGCAGTTTTGGGTTATTGAGCGAGGGCGAGCAGTACTTC
>.|TRBJ1-5|TRBV9|.
CASSVDGQLNQPQHF
TGTGCCAGCAGCGTAGACGGACAGCTCAATCAGCCCCAGCATTTT
>.|TRBJ1-5|TRBV27|.
CASSPTQGRDQPQHF
TGTGCCAGCAGCCCGACGCAGGGTCGCGATCAGCCCCAGCATTTT
>.|TRBJ2-1|TRBV27|.
CASSLPHNEQFF
TGTGCCAGCAGTCTTCCCCACAATGAGCAGTTCTTC
>.|TRBJ1-2|TRBV7-9|.
CASGQEGRSGYTF
TGTGCCAGCGGCCAAGAGGGGAGGAGCGGCTACACCTTC
>.|TRBJ2-7|TRBV6-5|.
CASREGREVPSYEQYF
TGTGCCAGCAGGGAGGGGCGGGAAGTTCCCTCCTACGAGCAGTACTTC
>TRBD1|TRBJ2-4|TRBV20-1|once
CSAQGEAKNIQYF
TGCAGTGCCCAGGGGGAAGCCAAAAACATTCAGTACTTC